The 20 T cell receptor beta chains presented below share a single source sample, sequenced in a study of technical replicates of blood from several donors. Data came from immunoSEQ multiplex PCR; TCRdb stores just in-frame clones and leaves some out. The sample has roughly 93,000 clones; roughly 95% are singletons. Sequenced sample: T cells isolated from PBMCs. These TCRs come from a human donor in good health.

The rearrangement uses TRBV2 and TRBJ2-1; 9 nucleotides match TRBD2. V dropped 4 bases and J dropped 7; count of bases not matched to a gene: 5. The germline V gene encodes CDR1 SNHLY and CDR2 FYNNEI. This CDR3 is built from 14 residues. CDR3: CASSAGTSWNEQFF. CDR3 bases: TGTGCCAGCAGTGCCGGGACTAGCTGGAATGAGCAGTTCTTC. The full variable domain, in which reference TRBV2 and TRBJ2-1 provide the parts outside the CDR3, is EPEVTQTPSHQVTQMGQEVILRCVPISNHLYFYWYRQILGQKVEFLVSFYNNEISEKSEIFDDQFSVERPDGSNFTLKIRSTKLEDSAMYFCASSAGTSWNEQFFGPGTRLTVL.

The V and J genes are TRBV4-1 and TRBJ2-7; 10 nucleotides align to TRBD2. The CDR3 is 16 amino acids. Germline trimming cut 3 bases from V and 3 bases from J; bases unmatched to any gene: 8. Germline V CDR1 and CDR2: MGHRA, YSYEKL. The CDR3 DNA reads TGCGCCAGCAGCCAGGGTTCCAGGACTAGCGGCTACGAGCAGTACTTC. Protein: CASSQGSRTSGYEQYF.

The chain combines TRBV6-5 with TRBJ1-3; D uncertain. This CDR3 has 14 amino acids. The V and J ends lost 0 bases and 3 bases respectively, with 6 bases between them. From germline, CDR1 is MNHEY and CDR2 SVGAGI. The CDR3 region is CASSYSDNGNTIYF. In DNA form, the CDR3 reads TGTGCCAGCAGTTACTCCGACAATGGAAACACCATATATTTT.

The rearrangement joins TRBV28 to TRBJ1-1; D remains unclear. Between the trimmed V and J ends, which lost 6 bases and 1 base, there was a span of 12 bases. This CDR3 has 14 amino acids. Germline-derived CDR1 and CDR2 are MDHEN and SYDVKM. The CDR3, as DNA: TGTGCCAGCAGGGTTGACACCACGAACACTGAAGCTTTCTTT. Amino acid sequence: CASRVDTTNTEAFF.

J is TRBJ2-7 and V is TRBV6-1; 9 bases map to TRBD1. J was trimmed by 1 base and V by 7 bases; bases with no gene match: 8. Germline CDR1 MNHNS, CDR2 SASEGT. CDR3 size: 15 residues. This CDR3 reads CASTYYGTGSYEQYF. For the CDR3, the DNA is TGTGCCAGCACGTATTACGGGACAGGGTCCTACGAGCAGTACTTC.

The chain recombines TRBV5-1 with TRBJ2-5, with TRBD1 matching 9 bases. From germline, CDR1 is SGHRS and CDR2 YFSETQ. The CDR3 is 15 amino acids. V shed 4 bases, J shed 5 bases, and the junction held 9 bases outside the gene matches. CDR3: CASSIGDRVRETQYF. The CDR3 coding sequence is TGCGCCAGCAGCATAGGGGACAGGGTAAGGGAGACCCAGTACTTC.

The V and J genes are TRBV5-1 and TRBJ1-4; D perhaps matches TRBD1 (6 bases). Germline V CDR1 and CDR2: SGHRS, YFSETQ. V shed 0 bases and J shed 5 bases, with 11 bases lying between them. The CDR3 has 15 residues. CDR3 DNA sequence: TGCGCCAGCAGCTTGGGGGGCAGGGGAAATGAAAAACTGTTTTTT. Its protein product is CASSLGGRGNEKLFF.

This rearrangement joins TRBV4-1 to TRBJ2-7; D is unresolved. Germline CDR1 and CDR2: MGHRA and YSYEKL. Deletions cut 1 base from V and 5 bases from J, with 3 bases between. This CDR3 spans 11 amino acids. CDR3 coding DNA: TGCGCCAGCAGCCAAGCTAACGAGCAGTACTTC. As protein: CASSQANEQYF.

This clone appeared once. The chain recombines TRBV5-1 with TRBJ1-2, with 7 bases matching TRBD1. This CDR3 has 16 amino acids. CDR1 is SGHRS, CDR2 YFSETQ, per germline. Unmatched junction bases numbered 8, after V lost 2 bases and J lost 1 base. In nucleotides, the CDR3 is TGCGCCAGCAGCTTAAGAGGGACAGAACTTAACTATGGCTACACCTTC. Its protein product is CASSLRGTELNYGYTF.

The rearrangement uses TRBV27 and TRBJ2-1, with D possibly TRBD1 on 6 matching bases. The CDR3 covers 13 residues. CDR1 and CDR2 from the germline V gene are MNHEY and SMNVEV (reference sequence). V gave up 1 base and J gave up 8 bases, with 9 bases separating them. CDR3 sequence reads: CASSLFTGYEQFF. The CDR3 DNA reads TGTGCCAGCAGTTTATTTACAGGGTATGAGCAGTTCTTC.

The J gene is TRBJ2-3, the V gene TRBV6-4; 8 positions match TRBD1. The J segment lost 4 bases and the V segment lost 3 bases, leaving 0 bases of the junction unmatched. Germline V lookup: CDR1 MRHNA, CDR2 SNTAGT. The CDR3 has 13 amino acids. The CDR3 DNA reads TGTGCCAGCAGTGAACAGGGGGCAGATACGCAGTATTTT. Residues: CASSEQGADTQYF.

V and J are TRBV29-1 and TRBJ1-2, with 9 bases aligning to TRBD1. The germline V gene encodes CDR1 SQVTM and CDR2 ANQGSEA. The CDR3 has 15 residues. With 8 bases clipped from V and 7 bases from J, the junction kept 17 bases outside the gene matches. The CDR3 here is CSLRGQGGYGSGYTF. The CDR3 DNA sequence: TGCAGCCTGAGGGGACAGGGAGGATACGGATCTGGCTACACCTTC.

The V call is TRBV7-9, the J call TRBJ1-3, with a possible D match to TRBD1 (5 bases). V gave up 3 bases and J gave up 0 bases, with 9 bases separating them. The CDR3 totals 15 residues. The germline V gene encodes CDR1 SEHNR and CDR2 FQNEAQ (reference sequence). In DNA form, the CDR3 reads TGTGCCAGCAGCTTGGTAGGGGACTCTGGAAACACCATATATTTT. Protein: CASSLVGDSGNTIYF.

This clone was picked up one time. The V gene is TRBV6-5, the J gene TRBJ1-2; 8 bases match TRBD1. The CDR3 totals 15 residues. In germline, CDR1 is MNHEY, CDR2 SVGAGI. After removal of 4 bases from V and 7 bases from J, the junction contained 11 bases not matched to a gene. The CDR3 DNA reads as TGTGCCAGCAGTTTAACTCAGGGGGCGAGAACTGGCTACACCTTC. This codes for CASSLTQGARTGYTF.

This clone was picked up one time. The chain links TRBV28 to TRBJ1-2; 8 nucleotides align to TRBD1. CDR1 is MDHEN and CDR2 is SYDVKM in the germline V gene. The CDR3 length is 16 residues. Trimming took 4 bases from V and 2 from J; bases not matched to a gene: 9. CDR3 sequence (DNA): TGTGCCAGCAGTTATCCGACAGGGGTCGCCAACTATGGCTACACCTTC. Translating gives CASSYPTGVANYGYTF.

The chain carries TRBV10-3 and TRBJ2-2; D gene ambiguous. CDR1 ENHRY and CDR2 SYGVKD come from the germline V gene. This CDR3 is 16 amino acids long. V lost 0 bases to trimming and J lost 2 bases, with 10 bases between them. This CDR3 is CAISESGYYNTGELFF. As DNA, the CDR3 is TGTGCCATCAGTGAGTCAGGCTACTACAACACCGGGGAGCTGTTTTTT.

The chain employs TRBV27 and TRBJ2-7, with TRBD2 matching 10 bases. This CDR3 spans 15 amino acids. The germline gives CDR1 MNHEY, CDR2 SMNVEV (reference sequence). Losses at the gene ends were 10 bases for V and 4 bases for J; bases not matched to a gene: 13. The CDR3 here is CATRESGRAFYEQYF. CDR3 nucleotides: TGTGCCACCCGAGAAAGCGGGAGGGCCTTTTACGAGCAGTACTTC.

The rearrangement joins TRBV28 to TRBJ2-7; 12 bases are shared with TRBD1. This CDR3 is 15 amino acids long. The germline CDR1 and CDR2 sequences are MDHEN and SYDVKM. The trim removed 7 bases at V and 6 bases at J, leaving 10 bases unmatched. The CDR3 region has the DNA TGTGCCAGCACCGGACGGGGGACAGGGGGCCTCGAGCAGTACTTC. Amino acid sequence: CASTGRGTGGLEQYF.

V usage is TRBV10-2 and J usage is TRBJ2-1, with 12 bases matching TRBD1. Unmatched junction bases numbered 14, after V lost 6 bases and J lost 8 bases. Germline loops: CDR1 WSHSY, CDR2 SAAADI. This CDR3 comprises 17 residues. This chain's CDR3 is CASRGGAGTGGGYEQFF. The CDR3 coding sequence is TGCGCCAGCAGGGGGGGGGCTGGGACAGGGGGCGGGTATGAGCAGTTCTTC.

The J gene is TRBJ2-3, the V gene TRBV28; 12 bases align to TRBD2. CDR1 MDHEN and CDR2 SYDVKM come from the germline V gene. The V and J ends lost 5 bases and 4 bases, in that order; junction bases with no gene match: 7. The CDR3 spans 16 residues. For the CDR3, the DNA is TGTGCCAGCAGTGTGCCTAGCGGGAGGGCCCCAGATACGCAGTATTTT. Its translation: CASSVPSGRAPDTQYF.